The 15 T cell receptor beta chains presented below share a single source sample, sequenced in a study of blood T cell repertoires in COVID-19. Clones were read by immunoSEQ multiplex PCR, and TCRdb kept only the in-frame ones, dropping some. The sample lists more than 110,000 clones, approximately 84% occurring once. Material for sequencing was peripheral blood. The source of these receptors is a human donor in a cohort sampled during active COVID-19.

The chain is built from TRBV24-1 and TRBJ1-3; tentative D call: TRBD1 (6 bases). Per germline, CDR1 KGHDR and CDR2 SFDVKD. V shed 0 bases and J shed 3 bases, with 11 bases lying between them. The CDR3 is made up of 16 amino acids. In DNA, the CDR3 is TGTGCCACCAGTGATTTGGAGGGGGGGGGTGGAAACACCATATATTTT. It translates to CATSDLEGGGGNTIYF.

The rearrangement links TRBV5-4 to TRBJ2-1, with TRBD2 as a possible D gene (5 bases). The V end was cut by 1 base, the J end by 7 bases, with 9 bases between. CDR1 is SGHNT and CDR2 is YYREEE in the germline V gene (reference sequence). The CDR3 has 13 amino acids. CDR3 region: CASSLPSSNEQFF. DNA of the CDR3: TGTGCCAGCAGCTTGCCTAGCTCTAATGAGCAGTTCTTC.

The CDR3 DNA reads TGCGCCAGCAGCACTAACACAGATACGCAGTATTTT. It translates to CASSTNTDTQYF. V usage is TRBV5-1 and J usage is TRBJ2-3, with unresolved D. Germline CDR1 SGHRS, CDR2 YFSETQ. The V gene lost 4 bases and the J gene lost 2 bases, with 5 bases spanning the gap. CDR3 length equals 12 residues.

The V and J genes are TRBV9 and TRBJ2-2, with 8 bases identical to TRBD1. The junction had 5 bases not matched to a gene; V was cut back by 0 bases and J by 7 bases. The CDR3 runs to 15 residues. Germline V CDR1 and CDR2: SGDLS, YYNGEE. This CDR3 is CASSVAGGQGGELFF. CDR3 nucleotide sequence: TGTGCCAGCAGCGTAGCGGGTGGACAGGGCGGGGAGCTGTTTTTT.

J is TRBJ1-1 and V is TRBV6-4; D call uncertain. Germline CDR1 MRHNA, CDR2 SNTAGT. Trimming stripped 4 bases from V and 4 bases from J, with 10 bases between. The CDR3 length is 13 residues. In DNA, the CDR3 is TGTGCCAGCAGTGTTAACCGCGGCACTGAAGCTTTCTTT. This sequence encodes CASSVNRGTEAFF.

This chain joins TRBV29-1 and TRBJ1-2, with 9 bases identical to TRBD1. J gave up 2 bases and V 7 bases, and 14 bases lay outside the gene matches. This CDR3 contains 16 residues. Germline V gene sequence: CDR1 SQVTM, CDR2 ANQGSEA. The CDR3 region is CSALAGTGNMNYGYTF. The DNA of the CDR3 is TGCAGCGCCCTGGCTGGGACAGGGAATATGAACTATGGCTACACCTTC.

This rearrangement joins TRBV12-3 or TRBV12-4 to TRBJ2-1; D remains ambiguous. There are 11 residues in the CDR3. V was trimmed by 3 bases and J by 8 bases, leaving 5 bases between them. Written as DNA, the CDR3 is TGTGCCAGCAGTTTTAAGCATGAGCAGTTCTTC. Protein sequence: CASSFKHEQFF.

The rearrangement links TRBV6-5 to TRBJ2-3; D is ambiguous. The germline gives CDR1 MNHEY, CDR2 SVGAGI. This CDR3 has 12 amino acids. Trimming pared 5 bases from V and 3 bases from J, leaving 6 bases between. The CDR3 DNA reads as TGTGCCAGCAGTCCATTTACAGATACGCAGTATTTT. It is translated as CASSPFTDTQYF.

This chain links TRBV3-1 (or the pseudogene TRBV3-2) with TRBJ2-5; D is perhaps TRBD2 (5 bases). This CDR3 has 14 amino acids. With 3 bases removed from V and 3 bases from J, the gap between germline ends came to 11 bases. Per the germline V gene, CDR1 is LGHDT and CDR2 is YNNKEL (reference sequence). CDR3 amino acids: CASSQRTREETQYF. The CDR3, as DNA: TGTGCCAGCAGCCAGAGAACTAGAGAAGAGACCCAGTACTTC.

V and J are TRBV9 and TRBJ2-5; D is possibly TRBD1 (6 bases). Trimming took 4 bases from V and 5 from J, leaving 18 bases between them. CDR3 length: 15 residues. The germline V gene encodes CDR1 SGDLS and CDR2 YYNGEE. The CDR3 is CASSPRQDSGETQYF. CDR3 in DNA: TGTGCCAGCAGCCCCCGACAGGACTCAGGGGAGACCCAGTACTTC.

The chain combines TRBV25-1 with TRBJ2-5; D may be TRBD1 (6 bases). V lost 4 bases to trimming and J lost 3 bases, with 9 bases between them. Germline V gene data show CDR1 as MGHDK and CDR2 as SYGVNS. The CDR3 length is 13 residues. CDR3 sequence (DNA): TGTGCCAGCAGTGGGGCAGGGGAAGAGACCCAGTACTTC. This encodes CASSGAGEETQYF.

The rearrangement links TRBV18 to TRBJ2-2, with TRBD1 matching over 9 bases. Germline V gene data show CDR1 as KGHSH and CDR2 as LQKENI. This CDR3 spans 17 amino acids. Trimming removed 1 base from V and 5 bases from J; junction bases left unmatched: 8. The CDR3 here is CASSPLGGTGSTGELFF. The CDR3 DNA sequence: TGTGCCAGCTCACCACTTGGAGGGACAGGGTCAACCGGGGAGCTGTTTTTT.

J is TRBJ2-5 and V is TRBV5-1, with 11 bases that match TRBD2. Looked up from germline, CDR1 is SGHRS and CDR2 is YFSETQ. V gave up 5 bases and J gave up 1 base; unmatched junction bases: 4. The CDR3 has 15 residues. The CDR3 DNA is TGCGCCAGCAGGTCTAGCGGGGGGACCCAAGAGACCCAGTACTTC. Protein product: CASRSSGGTQETQYF.

This clone was seen once. The chain uses TRBV12-3 or TRBV12-4 and TRBJ1-4, with D uncertain. V was shortened by 6 bases and J by 4 bases, with 9 bases between the two germline ends. The CDR3 covers 13 residues. This CDR3 is CASRPGINEKLFF. The CDR3 nucleotides are TGTGCCAGCAGACCGGGGATTAATGAAAAACTGTTTTTT.

The chain links TRBV27 to TRBJ1-5, with 8 nucleotides matching TRBD1. In germline, CDR1 is MNHEY, CDR2 SMNVEV (reference sequence). The CDR3 runs 15 residues. After removal of 6 bases from V and 11 bases from J, the junction contained 15 bases not matched to a gene. Here the CDR3 reads CASSSRGTGPLAQHF. In DNA form, the CDR3 reads TGTGCCAGCAGCTCGCGCGGGACAGGACCTTTAGCCCAGCATTTT.